The 21 T cell receptor beta chains below all came from one sample that was sequenced in a study of cytomegalovirus exposure and HLA in healthy donors. 60 Vbeta and 13 Jbeta primers were used in PCR. This table comes from immunoSEQ multiplex PCR, and its TCRdb copy is limited to in-frame clones, with some not included. The sample data list around 78,000 clones. Sequenced: PBMCs. The source is a man aged 18 to 30 in good health and CMV-seropositive.

The chain is built from TRBV28 and TRBJ1-5; D is unresolved. CDR3 size: 15 residues. Germline V gene data show CDR1 as MDHEN and CDR2 as SYDVKM. V was cut by 4 bases and J by 3 bases, with 13 bases left in between. Here the CDR3 reads CASSSNRALNQPQHF. The CDR3 bases are TGTGCCAGCAGTTCGAACCGCGCCCTCAATCAGCCCCAGCATTTT.

The chain uses TRBV29-1 and TRBJ2-7; perhaps TRBD2 as D (5 bases). The CDR3 sequence is 12 residues long. V was cut by 7 bases and J by 1 base, with 11 bases left in between. Germline CDR1 SQVTM, CDR2 ANQGSEA. For the CDR3, the DNA is TGCAGCGCCCAAGGGAGTTCCTACGAGCAGTACTTC. Its translation is CSAQGSSYEQYF.

The chain uses TRBV18 and TRBJ1-2; a weak D match, TRBD1 (5 bases). The length of the CDR3 is 15 residues. CDR1 and CDR2 (germline): KGHSH, LQKENI. The ends were cut back, 8 bases at V and 8 bases at J, with 24 bases in the middle. CDR3 DNA sequence: TGTGCCAGCCTGCGACAGATGGATGCTTCAGACGGCTACACCTTC. This translates into CASLRQMDASDGYTF.

The rearrangement links TRBV18 to TRBJ1-1; D is undetermined. Germline V gives CDR1 KGHSH, CDR2 LQKENI. The CDR3 sequence is 12 residues long. V was trimmed by 3 bases and J by 3 bases, leaving 5 bases between them. The CDR3 bases are TGTGCCAGCTCACCGAGGGACACTGAAGCTTTCTTT. Its protein product is CASSPRDTEAFF.

V gene TRBV6-6 combines with J gene TRBJ2-7; 7 bases agree with TRBD1. After removal of 2 bases from V and 0 bases from J, the junction contained 4 bases not matched to a gene. Germline lookup yields CDR1 MNHNY and CDR2 SVGAGI (reference sequence). The CDR3 loop spans 15 amino acids. CDR3 bases: TGTGCCAGCAGTTACAGGGACAGCCTCTCCTACGAGCAGTACTTC. Translating it yields CASSYRDSLSYEQYF.

The gene calls are TRBV6-6 and TRBJ2-5; no reliable D call. V was shortened by 4 bases and J by 1 base, with 4 bases between the two germline ends. In germline, CDR1 is MNHNY, CDR2 SVGAGI (reference sequence). The CDR3 consists of 12 residues. Here the CDR3 DNA reads TGTGCCAGCAGTTTCCTCCAAGAGACCCAGTACTTC. Amino acids: CASSFLQETQYF.

The CDR3 reads CASSLIGTRTYEQYF. CDR3 coding DNA: TGTGCCAGCAGCTTAATAGGGACTAGGACTTACGAGCAGTACTTC. This chain joins TRBV7-8 and TRBJ2-7, with 8 bases matching TRBD2. V trimming: 2 bases; J trimming: 4 bases; junction bases outside the gene matches: 7. The germline gives CDR1 SGHVS, CDR2 FQNEAQ. The CDR3 is 15 amino acids.

The CDR3 loop is CASSPWSLSNYGYTF. DNA of the CDR3: TGTGCCAGCAGCCCATGGAGTCTTTCTAACTATGGCTACACCTTC. This sequence joins TRBV6-5 and TRBJ1-2; D not certain. There are 15 residues in the CDR3. The germline V gene encodes CDR1 MNHEY and CDR2 SVGAGI. With 6 bases removed from V and 0 bases from J, the gap between germline ends came to 14 bases.

The chain has TRBV28 and TRBJ2-3; 9 bases agree with TRBD1. Germline V gene data show CDR1 as MDHEN and CDR2 as SYDVKM. The CDR3 runs to 17 residues. J was trimmed by 2 bases and V by 2 bases; bases with no gene match: 8. The CDR3 nucleotides read TGTGCCAGCAGTTTACTTCGAGGACAGGGGACCACAGATACGCAGTATTTT. This encodes CASSLLRGQGTTDTQYF.

The chain joins TRBV29-1 to TRBJ2-1; 10 nucleotides agree with TRBD2. The germline CDR1 and CDR2 sequences are SQVTM and ANQGSEA. The CDR3 sequence is 15 residues long. Trimming at V came to 7 bases and at J to 7 bases, leaving 13 bases not matched to a gene. CDR3 sequence reads: CSAGPGTSDENEQFF. For the CDR3, the DNA is TGCAGCGCGGGTCCCGGGACTAGCGATGAAAATGAGCAGTTCTTC.

The chain joins TRBV28 to TRBJ2-7; TRBD2 agrees at 13 bases. Germline trimming cut 5 bases from V and 3 bases from J; bases unmatched to any gene: 7. Germline V gene sequence: CDR1 MDHEN, CDR2 SYDVKM. The CDR3 loop spans 16 amino acids. The CDR3 nucleotides read TGTGCCAGCAGTGAGGGGACTAGCGGGGAATACTACGAGCAGTACTTC. Its translation: CASSEGTSGEYYEQYF.

J is TRBJ2-1 and V is TRBV2; D is ambiguous. This CDR3 region has 12 residues. V lost 4 bases to trimming and J lost 10 bases, with 11 bases between them. In germline, CDR1 is SNHLY, CDR2 FYNNEI. DNA of the CDR3: TGTGCCAGCAGTGCACTCGACATGGAGCAGTTCTTC. Its translation is CASSALDMEQFF.

This chain joins TRBV18 and TRBJ2-7; D ambiguous. Germline CDR1 and CDR2: KGHSH and LQKENI. V was clipped by 1 base and J by 3 bases, with 10 bases between them. The CDR3 totals 14 residues. The CDR3 DNA follows: TGTGCCAGCTCACCACGGAGCCAGAACTACGAGCAGTACTTC. Its translation: CASSPRSQNYEQYF.

This chain links TRBV18 with TRBJ1-2, with D possibly being TRBD1 (5 bases). CDR1 and CDR2 from the germline V gene are KGHSH and LQKENI. The V and J ends lost 6 bases and 4 bases respectively, with 15 bases between them. This CDR3 region has 14 residues. CDR3: CASSREGEGYGYTF. CDR3 coding DNA: TGTGCCAGCTCGCGCGAAGGGGAAGGCTATGGCTACACCTTC.

CDR3 region: CASSPNLDRGPSEAFF. In DNA, the CDR3 is TGTGCCAGCTCACCAAATCTTGACAGGGGGCCCTCTGAAGCTTTCTTT. The chain uses TRBV18 and TRBJ1-1; TRBD1 matches 10 bases. Trimming took 2 bases from V and 6 from J; bases not matched to a gene: 9. Looked up from germline, CDR1 is KGHSH and CDR2 is LQKENI. The CDR3 runs 16 residues.

V usage is TRBV7-2 and J usage is TRBJ1-1, with D tentatively TRBD1 (5 bases). The CDR3 covers 13 residues. CDR1 is SGHTA and CDR2 is FQGNSA in the germline V gene. With 5 bases removed from V and 2 bases from J, the gap between germline ends came to 9 bases. The CDR3, as DNA: TGTGCCAGCAGCGTCGGACACAACACTGAAGCTTTCTTT. It translates to CASSVGHNTEAFF.

This chain uses TRBV18 with TRBJ1-6; D gene uncertain. The length of the CDR3 is 15 residues. Trimming stripped 1 base from V and 7 bases from J, with 11 bases between. Germline lookup yields CDR1 KGHSH and CDR2 LQKENI. The CDR3 sequence: CASSPLQPRNSPLHF. The CDR3 region has the DNA TGTGCCAGCTCACCACTGCAACCTAGGAATTCACCCCTCCACTTT.

The chain employs TRBV18 and TRBJ2-5; unclear D gene. CDR1 and CDR2 from the germline V gene are KGHSH and LQKENI. V lost 2 bases to trimming and J lost 1 base, with 8 bases between them. CDR3 length equals 14 residues. The CDR3 here is CASSPRGIQETQYF. The CDR3, as DNA: TGTGCCAGCTCACCAAGAGGAATCCAAGAGACCCAGTACTTC.

This sequence joins TRBV30 and TRBJ1-1; possibly TRBD1 for D (6 bases). The CDR3 runs to 14 residues. Germline CDR1 and CDR2: GTSNPN and SVGIG (reference sequence). Deletions cut 2 bases from V and 0 bases from J, with 10 bases between. The CDR3 spells CAWSLGALNTEAFF. CDR3 bases: TGTGCCTGGAGTTTGGGGGCCCTGAACACTGAAGCTTTCTTT.

The chain is built from TRBV5-1 and TRBJ2-1, with TRBD2 identical over 12 bases. Trimming removed 1 base from V and 4 bases from J; junction bases left unmatched: 3. CDR3 size: 16 residues. CDR1 SGHRS and CDR2 YFSETQ come from the germline V gene. The CDR3 protein is CASSLTTSGGYNEQFF. The CDR3 region has the DNA TGCGCCAGCAGCTTGACGACTAGCGGGGGATACAATGAGCAGTTCTTC.

This sequence joins TRBV4-1 and TRBJ2-1; 7 bases line up with TRBD1. The CDR3 is made up of 18 amino acids. The ends lost 4 bases at V and 8 bases at J; junction bases unmatched: 20. In germline, CDR1 is MGHRA, CDR2 YSYEKL. CDR3 residues: CASSPFGQADVRKDEQFF. The CDR3 nucleotides read TGCGCCAGCAGCCCATTCGGACAGGCCGATGTTCGTAAGGATGAGCAGTTCTTC.